What follows describes a single T cell receptor (beta chain). The antigen remains undetermined. These data originate in a study of T cell repertoires in cytomegalovirus infection. Findings and limits, study-wide: Dominating the ex vivo response were HLA-C-restricted CMV-specific TCR beta clonotypes. Individuals carrying CMV plus the relevant HLA were identified by cumulative frequency of public TCR beta families.

TCRdb fed the reads into MiXCR, producing one record per CDR3 protein. The repertoire includes 150,000 to 200,000 distinct CDR3 sequences, roughly 9.8% of them detected once, and around 4.4% sits in the top ten. The V and J ends lost 3 bases and 0 bases respectively, with 17 bases between them. Per germline, CDR1 LNHNV and CDR2 YYDKDF (reference sequence). CDR3 size: 17 residues. The receptor's source is a human donor in good health (CMV status not recorded). Some clones in this sample may be carry-over from other donors' samples. Sequenced input: PBMCs. The chain combines TRBV15 with TRBJ1-1; the D is unclear. CDR3 DNA sequence: TGTGCCACCAGCAGCCCCCCCTTCGGAAGCATGAACACTGAAGCTTTCTTT. Amino acid sequence: CATSSPPFGSMNTEAFF.